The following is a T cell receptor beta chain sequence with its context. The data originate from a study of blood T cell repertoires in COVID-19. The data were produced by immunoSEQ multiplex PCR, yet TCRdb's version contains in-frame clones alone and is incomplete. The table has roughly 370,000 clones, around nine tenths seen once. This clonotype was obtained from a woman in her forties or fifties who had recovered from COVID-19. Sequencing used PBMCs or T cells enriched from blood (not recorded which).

DNA of the CDR3: TGTGCCAGCAGTTACAGGGGTGGATCGGCTGAAGCTTTCTTT. Residues: CASSYRGGSAEAFF. This rearrangement joins TRBV6-5 to TRBJ1-1, with D perhaps matching TRBD1 (5 bases). Germline V gives CDR1 MNHEY, CDR2 SVGAGI. CDR3 length equals 14 residues. Trimming took off 2 bases at V and 6 bases at J, with 13 bases between the two ends.